The TCR beta chain under discussion was sequenced for a study of T cells in Graves' hyperthyroidism and ophthalmopathy. Study-level findings and limits: Median prediction lead before ophthalmopathy onset was six to eight months with the model.

This clonotype appeared a few times. The target antigen is unknown. Looked up from germline, CDR1 is LGHDT and CDR2 is YNNKEL (reference sequence). Trimming removed 2 bases at V and 2 bases at J, with 11 bases between. This CDR3 has 15 residues. Amplification of TCR beta CDR3 regions used RNA as the template. First-round RT-PCR with HTBI primers amplified the TCR CDR3 region. Via MiXCR, TCRdb re-called the multiplex PCR reads, giving one row per CDR3 protein. The sample comprises some 440,000 distinct CDR3 sequences, 15% to 18% of which are singletons, and roughly 15% rests with the top ten. This TCR derives from a woman aged 18-30 years with Graves' hyperthyroidism. The sample was blood. The V call is TRBV3-1, the J call TRBJ2-3, with D maybe TRBD2 (7 bases). CDR3 sequence (DNA): TGTGCCAGCAGCCAATTTCGGGGGGCCACAGATACGCAGTATTTT. Translation: CASSQFRGATDTQYF.